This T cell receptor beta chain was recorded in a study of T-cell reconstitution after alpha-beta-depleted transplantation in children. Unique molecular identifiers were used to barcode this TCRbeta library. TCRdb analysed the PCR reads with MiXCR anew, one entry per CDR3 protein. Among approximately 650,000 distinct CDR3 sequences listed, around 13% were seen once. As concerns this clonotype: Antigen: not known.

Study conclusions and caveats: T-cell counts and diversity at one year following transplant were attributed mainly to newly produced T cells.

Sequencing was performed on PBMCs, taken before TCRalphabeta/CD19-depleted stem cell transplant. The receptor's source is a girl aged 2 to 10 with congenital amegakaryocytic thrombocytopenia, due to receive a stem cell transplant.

As DNA, the CDR3 is TGTGCCGCCTGGACAGGGCTGGAGACCCAGTACTTC. This gives the protein CAAWTGLETQYF. The J gene is TRBJ2-5, the V gene TRBV10-3; 8 bases line up with TRBD1. CDR1 is ENHRY and CDR2 is SYGVKD in the germline V gene. The CDR3 sequence is 12 residues long. V trimming: 11 bases; J trimming: 5 bases; junction bases outside the gene matches: 7.